This T cell receptor beta chain was recovered during a study of T cell responses to AZD1222 COVID-19 vaccine. General study findings and limits: Seropositive status at baseline applied to only six AZD1222 recipients. Two AZD1222 doses significantly raised spike-specific TCR breadth and depth over controls. Across the whole spike, CD4 TCRs peaked at regions 160-218 and 743-854. Donors were mostly white British, more females; clonal diversity possibly underestimated.

V lost 3 bases and J 8 bases, leaving 16 bases between the germline ends. CDR1 KGHSH and CDR2 LQKENI come from the germline V gene. This CDR3 comprises 15 residues. Regarding this clone: What it binds is unknown.

TCRdb keeps only in-frame clones here, not all; method: immunoSEQ multiplex PCR. The repertoire consists of around 100,000 clones, with 75% to 90% occurring once and the leading ten covering roughly 7.7%. The origin of this receptor is an adult in good health. The chain joins TRBV18 to TRBJ1-4; D unclear. The source was peripheral blood, collected on day 0 of AZD1222 vaccination. In nucleotides, the CDR3 is TGTGCCAGCTCACCGATCCGGGGTGTGGGGGAAAAACTGTTTTTT. Its protein product is CASSPIRGVGEKLFF.